This T cell receptor beta chain was retrieved from a study of blood T cell repertoires in COVID-19 (TCRdb year 2020). Regarding the complete study: Samples from collaborators originated in the United States, Italy and Spain and spanned both the acute and convalescent phases of COVID-19. The dataset comprised deeply sampled blood TCRbeta repertoires from subjects exposed to, actively infected with, or recovered from COVID-19. Samples came from the ongoing ImmuneRACE study (first 160 participants) plus 1,254 subjects from 6 global collaborators. The material from the prospective study consisted of cDNA or gDNA derived from T cells, B-cell-depleted T cells, or PBMCs. The repertoires were released in a freely available public database intended as a resource for research on the immune response to SARS-CoV-2. A de-identified subject ID, COVID-19 status, age in years and sex were almost always included in the sample metadata. Where available, HLA class I and class II types were obtained from metadata supplied by the sample provider rather than from assay-based typing.

TCRbeta CDR3 regions were amplified from genomic DNA by means of the immunoSEQ Assay, a bias-controlled multiplex PCR. Regarding the original processing steps: The number of nucleated cells in each sample was estimated from the amplification of reference gene primers within the assay. Sequence reads were collapsed and filtered to measure the absolute abundance of every unique TCRbeta CDR3 rearrangement. For each sample, productive Simpson clonality was calculated as the square root of Simpson's diversity index over productive rearrangements. Drawn from immuneACCESS, this table holds only the in-frame rearrangements with V and J called that TCRdb kept. Clones are partly lost; checked studies trace under half to an unresolved V gene and leave the rest unexplained. The D gene and trimming were derived from the DNA, and the V and J assignments and clone size from that table. This sample lists under 450,000 clones; 80% to 95% were detected once. Of the sample, 0.8% to 0.9% is held by the ten largest clones.

Results and caveats for the whole study, not just this receptor: Clinical and demographic metadata were provided uncurated, with the amount varying by source and participant.

Worth noting for this clone: Its antigen has not been determined. Base qualities are missing; no much larger clone stands one base away.

Participants in the prospective study were aged about 18 to 95 years, lived in under 30 United States geographic areas, and enrolled through a virtual design. To assign participants to cohorts, the prospective study relied on clinical history that participants themselves reported in a screening survey and a study questionnaire. Exposed participants had been in contact, within 2 weeks of entering the study, with a person who had a PCR-confirmed or clinician-diagnosed case of COVID-19. In the prospective study, mobile phlebotomists collected whole blood, serum and a nasopharyngeal or oropharyngeal swab from each participant. Additional blood draws and questionnaires over an approximately 2-month period could optionally be provided by prospective study participants. Before DNA extraction, blood samples from the prospective study were shipped at room temperature or frozen. Sequences were obtained from PBMCs or T cells enriched from blood (not recorded which). The clonotype comes from a woman in her forties who had been exposed to COVID-19.

The DNA sequence follows: TGTGCCATCAGTGGTCAGGACAATCAGCCCCAGCATTTT. Translated, it gives CAISGQDNQPQHF. Recombination joined TRBV10-3 with TRBJ1-5; the D gene is unclear. Trimming removed 4 bases from V and 3 bases from J, leaving 7 bases between the germline ends. For CDR1 and CDR2, the germline V gene lists ENHRY and SYGVKD. From the cysteine up to the phenylalanine, the CDR3 has a length of 13 residues. Of the read, only the CDR3 DNA is kept; its 39 bases are in frame from base 1.